This T cell receptor beta chain emerged from a study of post-analysis software for immune sequencing data. Study-wide context: Included among the disease courses, which were recorded for the cohort, were relapsing-remitting, secondary progressive and progressive-relapsing multiple sclerosis. General study findings and limits: Controls had lower frequencies than patients of about 5 TRBV segments, which included TRBV5-6, TRBV5-1 and TRBV20-1.

For this clonotype: Its antigen remains unknown.

Unique molecular identifiers had been added to the TCR beta cDNA libraries. Each CDR3 protein gets one entry after TCRdb re-called the PCR reads with MiXCR. The data contain roughly 430,000 distinct CDR3 sequences, 30% to 40% of them singletons. The germline V gene has CDR1 LNHNV and CDR2 YYDKDF (reference sequence). The CDR3 is 11 residues long. V was pared by 1 base and J by 10 bases, with 5 bases between. Material: blood. The J gene is TRBJ2-1, the V gene TRBV15; D unresolved. The origin of this receptor is a girl aged 2-10 years with multiple sclerosis. CDR3 loop: CATSRAREQFF. In DNA form, the CDR3 reads TGTGCCACCAGCAGAGCTAGGGAGCAGTTCTTC.